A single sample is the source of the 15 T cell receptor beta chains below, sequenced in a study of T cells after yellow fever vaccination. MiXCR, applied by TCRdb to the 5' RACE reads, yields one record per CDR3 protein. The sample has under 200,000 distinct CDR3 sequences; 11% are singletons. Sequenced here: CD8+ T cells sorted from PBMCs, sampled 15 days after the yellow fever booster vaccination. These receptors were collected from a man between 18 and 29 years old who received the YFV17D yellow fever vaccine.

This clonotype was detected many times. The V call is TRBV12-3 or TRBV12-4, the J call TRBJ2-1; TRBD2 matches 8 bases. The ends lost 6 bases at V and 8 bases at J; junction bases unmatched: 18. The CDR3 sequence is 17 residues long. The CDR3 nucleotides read TGTGCCAGCAGATATCCCCCCCGGCGGGGGGAAACCGATGAGCAGTTCTTC. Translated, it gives CASRYPPRRGETDEQFF.

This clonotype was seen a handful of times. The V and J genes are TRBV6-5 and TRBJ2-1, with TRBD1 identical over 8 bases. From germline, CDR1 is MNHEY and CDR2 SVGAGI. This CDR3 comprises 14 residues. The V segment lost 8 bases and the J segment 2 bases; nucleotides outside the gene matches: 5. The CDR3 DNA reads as TGTGCCAGCGGGTGGACAGGGACCTACAATGAGCAGTTCTTC. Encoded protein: CASGWTGTYNEQFF.

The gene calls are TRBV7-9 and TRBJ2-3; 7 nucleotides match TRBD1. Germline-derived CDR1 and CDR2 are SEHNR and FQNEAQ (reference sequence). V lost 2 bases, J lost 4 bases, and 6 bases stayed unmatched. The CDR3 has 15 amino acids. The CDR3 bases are TGTGCCAGCAGCTTATATCGGCAGGGGGCAGATACGCAGTATTTT. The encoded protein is CASSLYRQGADTQYF. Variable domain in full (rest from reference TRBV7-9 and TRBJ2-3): DTGVSQNPRHKITKRGQNVTFRCDPISEHNRLYWYRQTLGQGPEFLTYFQNEAQLEKSRLLSDRFSAERPKGSFSTLEIQRTEQGDSAMYLCASSLYRQGADTQYFGPGTRLTVL.

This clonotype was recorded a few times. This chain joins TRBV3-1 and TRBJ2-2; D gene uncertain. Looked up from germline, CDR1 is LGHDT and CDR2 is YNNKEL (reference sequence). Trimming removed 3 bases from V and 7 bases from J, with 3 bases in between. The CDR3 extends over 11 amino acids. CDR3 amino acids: CASSQHGELFF. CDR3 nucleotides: TGTGCCAGCAGCCAGCACGGGGAGCTGTTTTTT.

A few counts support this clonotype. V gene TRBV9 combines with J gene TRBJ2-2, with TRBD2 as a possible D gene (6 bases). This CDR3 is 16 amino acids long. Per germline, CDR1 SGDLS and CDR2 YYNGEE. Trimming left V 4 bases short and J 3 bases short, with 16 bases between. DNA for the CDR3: TGTGCCAGCAGCACCAAGGCGGGACCCCACACCGGGGAGCTGTTTTTT. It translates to CASSTKAGPHTGELFF.

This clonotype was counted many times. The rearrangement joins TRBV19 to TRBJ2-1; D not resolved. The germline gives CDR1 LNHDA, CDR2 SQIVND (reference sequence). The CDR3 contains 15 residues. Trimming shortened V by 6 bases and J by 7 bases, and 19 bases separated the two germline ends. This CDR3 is CASSRSVVVRNEQFF. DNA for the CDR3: TGTGCCAGTAGCCGATCAGTAGTAGTGAGGAATGAGCAGTTCTTC.

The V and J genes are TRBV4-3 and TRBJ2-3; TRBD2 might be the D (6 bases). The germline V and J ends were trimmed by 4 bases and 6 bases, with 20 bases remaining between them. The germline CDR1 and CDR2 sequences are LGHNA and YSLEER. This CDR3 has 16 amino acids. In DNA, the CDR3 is TGCGCCAGCAGCCCCCGGGACTCACTTAGTGTGGATACGCAGTATTTT. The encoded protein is CASSPRDSLSVDTQYF.

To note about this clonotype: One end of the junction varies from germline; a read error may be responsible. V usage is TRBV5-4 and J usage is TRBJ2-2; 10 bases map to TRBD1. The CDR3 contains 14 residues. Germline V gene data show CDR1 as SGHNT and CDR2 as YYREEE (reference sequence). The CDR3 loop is CASRGQGNAGELFF. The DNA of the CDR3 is TGTGCCAGCCGGGGACAGGGGAACGCCGGGGAGCTGTTTTTT.

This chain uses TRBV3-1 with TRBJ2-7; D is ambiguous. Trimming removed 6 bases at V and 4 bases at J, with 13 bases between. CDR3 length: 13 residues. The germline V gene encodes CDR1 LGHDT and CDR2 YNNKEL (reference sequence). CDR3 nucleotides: TGTGCCAGCAGTCCTACAAACGGGTACGAGCAGTACTTC. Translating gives CASSPTNGYEQYF.

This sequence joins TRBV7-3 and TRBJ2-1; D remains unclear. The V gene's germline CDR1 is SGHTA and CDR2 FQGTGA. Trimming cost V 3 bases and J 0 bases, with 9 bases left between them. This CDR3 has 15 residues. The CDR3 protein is CASSFSDSSYNEQFF. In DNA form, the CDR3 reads TGTGCCAGCAGCTTTAGTGATAGCTCCTACAATGAGCAGTTCTTC.

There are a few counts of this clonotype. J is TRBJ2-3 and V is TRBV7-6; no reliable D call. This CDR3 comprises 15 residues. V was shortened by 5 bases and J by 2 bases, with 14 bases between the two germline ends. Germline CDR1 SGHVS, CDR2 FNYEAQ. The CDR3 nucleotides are TGTGCCAGCAGCCCCAAACCGGAGAACACAGATACGCAGTATTTT. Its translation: CASSPKPENTDTQYF.

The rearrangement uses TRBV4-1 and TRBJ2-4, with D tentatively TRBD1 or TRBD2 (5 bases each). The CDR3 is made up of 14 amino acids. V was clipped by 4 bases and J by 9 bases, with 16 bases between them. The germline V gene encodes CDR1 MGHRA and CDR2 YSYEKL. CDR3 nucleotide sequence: TGCGCCAGCAGCCCTGCTACACCTGGGGGCATTCAGTACTTC. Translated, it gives CASSPATPGGIQYF.

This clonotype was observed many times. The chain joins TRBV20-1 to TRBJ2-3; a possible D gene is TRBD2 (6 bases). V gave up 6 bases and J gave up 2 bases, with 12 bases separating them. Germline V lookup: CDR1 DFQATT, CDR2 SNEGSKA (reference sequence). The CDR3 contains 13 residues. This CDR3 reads CSARDSYTDTQYF. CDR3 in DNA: TGCAGTGCCAGGGACTCCTACACAGATACGCAGTATTTT.

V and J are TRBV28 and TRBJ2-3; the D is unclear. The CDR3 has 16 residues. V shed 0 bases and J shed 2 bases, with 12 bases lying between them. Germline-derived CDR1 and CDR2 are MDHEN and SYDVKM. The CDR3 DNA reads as TGTGCCAGCAGTTTATGGGCCACATACTCCACAGATACGCAGTATTTT. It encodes CASSLWATYSTDTQYF. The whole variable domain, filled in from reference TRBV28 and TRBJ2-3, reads DVKVTQSSRYLVKRTGEKVFLECVQDMDHENMFWYRQDPGLGLRLIYFSYDVKMKEKGDIPEGYSVSREKKERFSLILESASTNQTSMYLCASSLWATYSTDTQYFGPGTRLTVL.

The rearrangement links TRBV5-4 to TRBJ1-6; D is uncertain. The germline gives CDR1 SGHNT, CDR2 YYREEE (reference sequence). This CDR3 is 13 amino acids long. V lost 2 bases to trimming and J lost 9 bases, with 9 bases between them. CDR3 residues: CASSLVVGSPLHF. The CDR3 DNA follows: TGTGCCAGCAGCTTAGTCGTCGGTTCACCCCTCCACTTT.